Below, 18 T cell receptor beta chains from the same sample are listed, as sequenced in a study of cytomegalovirus exposure and HLA in healthy donors. With 60 Vbeta and 13 Jbeta primers, the PCR was carried out. TCRdb's copy holds only in-frame clones and misses some; the assay was immunoSEQ multiplex PCR. Found here are roughly 31,000 clones, more than 55% of them singletons; the top ten hold roughly 42%. Sequenced sample: PBMCs. These receptors all come from a male donor in good health and CMV-seropositive.

This rearrangement joins TRBV11-2 to TRBJ2-7; D ambiguous. The germline V and J ends were trimmed by 0 bases and 4 bases, with 16 bases remaining between them. CDR3 length equals 16 residues. Germline V gives CDR1 SGHAT, CDR2 FQNNGV. The CDR3 DNA reads TGTGCCAGCAGCTTAGATATTACGAGTGTCCAATACGAGCAGTACTTC. This translates into CASSLDITSVQYEQYF. The variable domain in full, with the rest retrieved from reference TRBV11-2 and TRBJ2-7, is EAGVAQSPRYKIIEKRQSVAFWCNPISGHATLYWYQQILGQGPKLLIQFQNNGVVDDSQLPKDRFSAERLKGVDSTLKIQPAKLEDSAVYLCASSLDITSVQYEQYFGPGTRLTVT.

By frequency in the sample, this clone is medium-sized. The chain carries TRBV6-4 and TRBJ2-3; a weak D match, TRBD1 (5 bases). This CDR3 is built from 15 residues. V lost 3 bases and J lost 0, with 10 bases in between. CDR1 MRHNA and CDR2 SNTAGT come from the germline V gene. The CDR3 loop is CASSEVQGSTDTQYF. CDR3 nucleotide sequence: TGTGCCAGCAGTGAGGTTCAGGGAAGCACAGATACGCAGTATTTT.

The genes are TRBV19 and TRBJ1-1; 11 bases align to TRBD1. The germline gives CDR1 LNHDA, CDR2 SQIVND (reference sequence). The CDR3 is 13 amino acids. Unmatched junction bases numbered 3, after V lost 8 bases and J lost 4 bases. For the CDR3, the DNA is TGTGCCAGTTGGGACAGGGGGACCACTGAAGCTTTCTTT. It is translated as CASWDRGTTEAFF. Variable domain in full (rest from reference TRBV19 and TRBJ1-1): DGGITQSPKYLFRKEGQNVTLSCEQNLNHDAMYWYRQDPGQGLRLIYYSQIVNDFQKGDIAEGYSVSREKKESFPLTVTSAQKNPTAFYLCASWDRGTTEAFFGQGTRLTVV.

This chain's CDR3 is CASSLVGVRETQYF. The CDR3 region has the DNA TGTGCCAGCAGCTTGGTAGGGGTCAGAGAGACCCAGTACTTC. This chain uses TRBV5-6 with TRBJ2-5; a weak D match, TRBD1 (5 bases). V gave up 0 bases and J gave up 4 bases, with 10 bases separating them. CDR3 length: 14 amino acids. Germline-derived CDR1 and CDR2 are SGHDT and YYEEEE.

This clone was seen just once. The chain couples TRBV1 to TRBJ2-7; TRBD2, as called in the table, went unchecked against the DNA. TRBV1 constitutes a pseudogene. The CDR3 consists of 16 residues. The CDR3 coding sequence is TGCACCAGCGGAAGACTAGCGGGGGTTAGCTCCTACGAGCAGTACTTC. It yields the protein CTSGRLAGVSSYEQYF.

V usage is TRBV14 and J usage is TRBJ1-5; TRBD1 aligns across 8 bases. V shed 4 bases, J shed 4 bases, and the junction held 3 bases outside the gene matches. The CDR3 contains 14 residues. The germline CDR1 and CDR2 sequences are SGHDN and FVKESK. The CDR3 coding sequence is TGTGCCAGCAGCCTCACAGGGGGGAATCAGCCCCAGCATTTT. As protein: CASSLTGGNQPQHF.

The chain is built from TRBV9 and TRBJ1-4; D not resolved. CDR1 is SGDLS, CDR2 YYNGEE, per germline. The CDR3 length is 14 residues. Trimming pared 0 bases from V and 8 bases from J, leaving 11 bases between. The CDR3 sequence is CASSVGRWPEKLFF. The CDR3, as DNA: TGTGCCAGCAGCGTAGGGAGGTGGCCCGAAAAACTGTTTTTT.

V is TRBV30 and J is TRBJ1-5, with D perhaps matching TRBD1 (5 bases). Germline-derived CDR1 and CDR2 are GTSNPN and SVGIG (reference sequence). This CDR3 comprises 15 residues. The germline V and J ends were trimmed by 3 bases and 6 bases, with 18 bases remaining between them. This CDR3 reads CAWSPPGTFVQPQHF. The CDR3, as DNA: TGTGCCTGGAGCCCCCCCGGGACTTTCGTTCAGCCCCAGCATTTT.

V is TRBV15 and J is TRBJ2-4, with TRBD2 as a possible D gene (5 bases). The CDR3 spans 15 residues. Germline V gene sequence: CDR1 LNHNV, CDR2 YYDKDF (reference sequence). The ends were cut back, 6 bases at V and 0 bases at J, with 12 bases in the middle. The CDR3 sequence: CATSSPGLAKNIQYF. CDR3 nucleotides: TGTGCCACCAGTTCTCCGGGGTTAGCCAAAAACATTCAGTACTTC.

In this sample, this clone turned up a few times. Other DNA sequences in this specimen translate into the identical CDR3. The chain recombines TRBV7-2 with TRBJ1-1, with TRBD1 as a possible D gene (5 bases). The length of the CDR3 is 13 residues. The V gene lost 5 bases and the J gene lost 7 bases, with 14 bases spanning the gap. CDR1 SGHTA and CDR2 FQGNSA come from the germline V gene. The CDR3 protein is CASSPVQGFEAFF. The CDR3 DNA sequence: TGTGCCAGCAGCCCCGTCCAGGGCTTTGAAGCTTTCTTT.

V gene TRBV7-9 combines with J gene TRBJ2-1; D is uncertain. V lost 1 base, J lost 7 bases, and 5 bases lay in between. The CDR3 loop spans 12 amino acids. Germline CDR1 SEHNR, CDR2 FQNEAQ (reference sequence). In DNA, the CDR3 is TGTGCCAGCAGCTTAGTGAGGAATGAGCAGTTCTTC. Amino acids: CASSLVRNEQFF.

The CDR3 protein is CASSTLAGPFISEQYF. The DNA of the CDR3 is TGTGCCAGTAGTACGTTAGCGGGACCCTTTATCTCCGAGCAGTACTTC. The chain links TRBV19 to TRBJ2-7; 8 bases are a match to TRBD2. CDR3 length: 16 amino acids. With 4 bases clipped from V and 6 bases from J, the junction kept 14 bases outside the gene matches. Germline CDR1 is LNHDA and CDR2 is SQIVND (reference sequence).

This clone has more than one count but fewer than ten. With a far larger clone one base away, a read error is the likely cause. This chain connects TRBV14 to TRBJ1-1; the D gene is possibly TRBD1 (6 bases). Germline CDR1 SGHDN, CDR2 FVKESK. This CDR3 region has 14 residues. Trimming removed 4 bases at V and 7 bases at J, with 16 bases between. Here the CDR3 reads CASSPQQGCGEAFF. The CDR3 bases are TGTGCCAGCAGCCCCCAACAGGGATGCGGTGAAGCTTTCTTT.

The gene calls are TRBV7-9 and TRBJ2-1; TRBD2 matches at 8 bases. The CDR3 is 16 amino acids. CDR1 SEHNR and CDR2 FQNEAQ come from the germline V gene (reference sequence). The trim removed 5 bases at V and 5 bases at J, leaving 11 bases unmatched. In DNA form, the CDR3 reads TGTGCCAGCAGCCCCCGAGTAGCGGGATTAAACAATGAGCAGTTCTTC. This translates into CASSPRVAGLNNEQFF. Looking up the rest from reference TRBV7-9 and TRBJ2-1 gives the full variable domain: DTGVSQNPRHKITKRGQNVTFRCDPISEHNRLYWYRQTLGQGPEFLTYFQNEAQLEKSRLLSDRFSAERPKGSFSTLEIQRTEQGDSAMYLCASSPRVAGLNNEQFFGPGTRLTVL.

This clone was seen just once. The chain carries TRBV6-5 and TRBJ1-1, with D unclear. V dropped 5 bases and J dropped 6 bases, with 13 bases sitting between them. The germline gives CDR1 MNHEY, CDR2 SVGAGI. The CDR3 has 13 residues. The CDR3 reads CASSATPGSEAFF. The CDR3 region has the DNA TGTGCCAGCAGTGCCACCCCAGGCTCTGAAGCTTTCTTT.

This clone has only a few counts. The V gene is TRBV11-3, the J gene TRBJ1-3; D is unclear. The CDR3 length is 13 residues. The V gene lost 7 bases and the J gene lost 0 bases, with 7 bases spanning the gap. CDR1 and CDR2 (germline): SGHNT, YENEEA. CDR3: CASTSGSGNTIYF. CDR3 coding DNA: TGTGCCAGCACTTCCGGCTCTGGAAACACCATATATTTT.

The J gene is TRBJ2-1, the V gene TRBV6-4; 13 bases are a match to TRBD2. This CDR3 spans 15 amino acids. Trimming cost V 5 bases and J 7 bases; bases outside gene matches: 5. The germline V gene encodes CDR1 MRHNA and CDR2 SNTAGT. The DNA for the CDR3 is TGTGCCAGCAGTAGGACTAGCGGGAGTACGAATGAGCAGTTCTTC. Encoded protein: CASSRTSGSTNEQFF.

A few counts support this clone. This chain joins TRBV6-4 and TRBJ1-2; D is perhaps TRBD1 (5 bases). Germline V gene lookup returns CDR1 MRHNA and CDR2 SNTAGT. V was shortened by 5 bases and J by 7 bases, with 14 bases between the two germline ends. This CDR3 comprises 13 residues. This CDR3 is CASSYIAGFGYTF. CDR3 bases: TGTGCCAGCAGTTACATCGCAGGGTTTGGCTACACCTTC.